This T cell receptor beta chain emerged from a study of cytomegalovirus exposure and HLA in healthy donors. The study's findings and limits: Cytomegalovirus association was listed for 170 or so TCR beta chains. The later analysis indicated that the majority of CMV-associated TCR beta chains appeared HLA-restricted. Follow-up analysis found HLA locus-dependent TCR association rates, highest for DRB1 and lowest for HLA-C.

Primers for the PCR totalled 60 Vbeta and 13 Jbeta. The method was immunoSEQ multiplex PCR; TCRdb's version includes in-frame clones alone and lacks a portion of them. The table shows some 130,000 clones, with 76% occurring only once. Points on this clone: The antigen remains unidentified.

This CDR3 has 16 residues. V lost 2 bases, J lost 4 bases, and 16 bases lay in between. Germline V gene sequence: CDR1 SGHNT, CDR2 YYREEE (reference sequence). The receptor's source is a man in his forties in good health and CMV-seronegative. The V and J genes are TRBV5-4 and TRBJ2-1; D is possibly TRBD2 (6 bases). The sequencing sample was made of PBMCs. The DNA of the CDR3 is TGTGCCAGCAGCTTAGGGGCGGCGGGGCTGTACAATGAGCAGTTCTTC. Protein sequence: CASSLGAAGLYNEQFF.